The clone carrying this TCR beta chain was seen more than once but under ten times. Sequencing was performed with immunoSEQ multiplex PCR; in TCRdb, only in-frame clones are kept and a portion is missing. The table shows over 400,000 clones, with roughly nine tenths occurring only once. Treatment noted: some 20 received Ad26.COV2.S at low or high dose, single or two shots; five or six received placebo; per-sample allocation not given. Repertoires come from day 63 after the first vaccine or placebo injection. This entry is derived from a study of Ad26.COV2.S vaccination and SARS-CoV-2 variants. The clonotype comes from a person between 18 and 60 years old who received the Ad26.COV2.S COVID-19 vaccine or a placebo. The source was peripheral blood, collected in a trial of Ad26.COV2.S vaccine versus placebo.

The CDR3 region has the DNA TGTGCCAGCAGGCTGGGGAGTAGGGAAGGCTACACCTTC. It is translated as CASRLGSREGYTF. This chain joins TRBV12-3 or TRBV12-4 and TRBJ1-2; D gene ambiguous. The length of the CDR3 is 13 residues. The germline V and J ends were trimmed by 6 bases and 8 bases, with 16 bases remaining between them.